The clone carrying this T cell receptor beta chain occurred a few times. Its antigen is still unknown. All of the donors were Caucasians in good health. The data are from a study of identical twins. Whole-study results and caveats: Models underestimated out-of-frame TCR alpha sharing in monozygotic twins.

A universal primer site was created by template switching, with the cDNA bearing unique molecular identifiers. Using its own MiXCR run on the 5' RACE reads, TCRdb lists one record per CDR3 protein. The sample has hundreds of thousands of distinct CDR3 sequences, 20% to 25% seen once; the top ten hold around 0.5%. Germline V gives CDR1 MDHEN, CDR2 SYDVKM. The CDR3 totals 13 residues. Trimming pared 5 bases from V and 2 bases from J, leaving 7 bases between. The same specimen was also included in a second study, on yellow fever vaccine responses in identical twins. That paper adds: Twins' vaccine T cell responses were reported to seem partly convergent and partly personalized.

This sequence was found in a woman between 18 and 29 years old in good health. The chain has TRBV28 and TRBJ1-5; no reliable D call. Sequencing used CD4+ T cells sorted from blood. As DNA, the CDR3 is TGTGCCAGCAGTACCTATGGCAATCAGCCCCAGCATTTT. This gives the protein CASSTYGNQPQHF.